The next 18 T cell receptor beta chains were all read from a single sample in a study of blood T cells in healthy people across ages. A second PCR, run for roughly 7 to 11 cycles, used a sample-barcoded 5' primer plus a J-beta primer mix. TCRdb re-called the 5' RACE reads with MiXCR, one entry per CDR3 protein. The data hold more than 550,000 distinct CDR3 sequences, with about a fifth observed a single time. The sequenced sample consisted of blood. These receptor sequences come from a man aged 70 or older in good health.

This chain joins TRBV3-1 and TRBJ1-2, with D unresolved. Germline-derived CDR1 and CDR2 are LGHDT and YNNKEL (reference sequence). V dropped 1 base and J dropped 7 bases, with 10 bases sitting between them. The CDR3 runs to 13 residues. The CDR3 nucleotides are TGTGCCAGCAGCCAAGGGCAGGTGGCTGGCTACACCTTC. Residues: CASSQGQVAGYTF.

The rearrangement uses TRBV2 and TRBJ1-5, with TRBD1 as a possible D gene (5 bases). The CDR3 length is 14 residues. Trimming pared 4 bases from V and 5 bases from J, leaving 12 bases between. Germline CDR1 and CDR2: SNHLY and FYNNEI. The CDR3 DNA reads as TGTGCCAGCAGTGTCGGGCAGGGTGATCAGCCCCAGCATTTT. Translating it yields CASSVGQGDQPQHF.

This chain links TRBV27 with TRBJ1-5; D is perhaps TRBD1 (5 bases). V was cut by 8 bases and J by 4 bases, with 9 bases left in between. The CDR3 is 12 residues long. Germline V gene data show CDR1 as MNHEY and CDR2 as SMNVEV (reference sequence). CDR3 sequence reads: CASWGGNQPQHF. As DNA, the CDR3 is TGTGCCAGCTGGGGGGGAAATCAGCCCCAGCATTTT.

The J gene is TRBJ2-3, the V gene TRBV6-5, with D unclear. V lost 2 bases, J lost 6 bases, and 12 bases lay in between. This CDR3 has 14 residues. CDR1 is MNHEY and CDR2 is SVGAGI in the germline V gene. CDR3 protein: CASSYGLSGDTQYF. The CDR3 nucleotides are TGTGCCAGCAGTTACGGTCTCTCCGGGGATACGCAGTATTTT.

The chain recombines TRBV6-1 with TRBJ2-1; D possibly matches TRBD1 or TRBD2 (5 bases each). The germline V gene has CDR1 MNHNS and CDR2 SASEGT. There are 15 residues in the CDR3. The V end was cut by 10 bases, the J end by 2 bases, with 18 bases between. CDR3 bases: TGTGCCACCAAACCCCGAGGGGCGGCCTACAATGAGCAGTTCTTC. Its protein is CATKPRGAAYNEQFF.

This chain links TRBV10-3 with TRBJ2-5, with a possible D match to TRBD2 (6 bases). With the DNA end fitting TRBJ2-1 better, the J assignment may be wrong. The V gene's germline CDR1 is ENHRY and CDR2 SYGVKD. The CDR3 totals 17 residues. The DNA for the CDR3 is TGTGCCATCAGTGAGTGGGGGGACCCAAAATTCGGGCATGAGCAGTTCTTC. Translation: CAISEWGDPKFGHEQFF.

This clonotype was seen only a few times. The chain combines TRBV7-3 with TRBJ2-2; D remains unclear. Trimming stripped 5 bases from V and 4 bases from J, with 17 bases between. This CDR3 spans 16 amino acids. The germline V gene has CDR1 SGHTA and CDR2 FQGTGA. The CDR3 loop is CASSPNPTTPTGELFF. CDR3 coding DNA: TGTGCCAGCAGCCCAAATCCGACGACCCCCACCGGGGAGCTGTTTTTT.

The chain recombines TRBV12-3 or TRBV12-4 with TRBJ1-1; D is uncertain. The CDR3 covers 15 residues. V shed 5 bases and J shed 1 base, with 14 bases lying between them. In DNA, the CDR3 is TGTGCCAGCAGTAAAAGGACGGGCAAGAACACTGAAGCTTTCTTT. Translating gives CASSKRTGKNTEAFF.

V gene TRBV29-1 combines with J gene TRBJ1-5, with 7 bases fitting TRBD1. The CDR3 has 14 residues. Germline CDR1 and CDR2: SQVTM and ANQGSEA. V was pared by 6 bases and J by 1 base, with 6 bases of the junction left unmatched. The CDR3 protein is CSVATGASNQPQHF. CDR3 nucleotide sequence: TGCAGCGTCGCAACAGGGGCCAGCAATCAGCCCCAGCATTTT.

The chain couples TRBV5-1 to TRBJ2-7; 10 bases are shared with TRBD1. The J call may be incorrect, as the DNA end agrees better with TRBJ2-1. Germline-derived CDR1 and CDR2 are SGHRS and YFSETQ. The CDR3 has 15 residues. The CDR3 loop reads CASSTGDRGSDEQFF. As DNA, the CDR3 is TGCGCCAGCAGCACCGGGGACAGGGGCTCGGATGAGCAGTTCTTC.

As concerns this clonotype: The junction does not match germline at one end; this may be a read error. This chain joins TRBV7-2 and TRBJ2-2, with TRBD2 matching 8 bases. CDR1 SGHTA and CDR2 FQGNSA come from the germline V gene. The CDR3 spans 16 residues. For the CDR3, the DNA is TGTGCCTGCAGCTCGTTAGGGACTAGTTGGACCGGGGAGCTGTTTTTT. Its protein product is CACSSLGTSWTGELFF.

This clonotype was seen only a few times. CDR3 amino acids: CASSQLAGGFQTQYF. Here the CDR3 DNA reads TGTGCCAGCAGCCAACTAGCGGGAGGGTTTCAGACCCAGTACTTC. The J gene is TRBJ2-5, the V gene TRBV7-3, with TRBD2 identical over 13 bases. With V trimmed by 5 bases and J by 6 bases, 6 bases remained unmatched. The CDR3 extends over 15 amino acids. Per germline, CDR1 SGHTA and CDR2 FQGTGA.

The rearrangement links TRBV6-1 to TRBJ1-5; TRBD1 matches 7 bases. Germline values: CDR1 MNHNS, CDR2 SASEGT. The CDR3 sequence is 14 residues long. J gave up 4 bases and V 10 bases, and 10 bases lay outside the gene matches. The CDR3 loop is CATHPDRSNQPQHF. Here the CDR3 DNA reads TGTGCCACCCACCCGGACAGGTCTAATCAGCCCCAGCATTTT.

This chain joins TRBV7-8 and TRBJ2-6; the D gene could be TRBD1 or TRBD2 (5 bases each). CDR1 is SGHVS, CDR2 FQNEAQ, per germline. V was clipped by 8 bases and J by 2 bases, with 25 bases between them. This CDR3 has 19 amino acids. The CDR3 coding sequence is TGTGCCAGCGGCCTCAGGGACGCCTCTACTGGGGCTGGGGCCAACGTCCTGACTTTC. Amino acids: CASGLRDASTGAGANVLTF.

The chain combines TRBV27 with TRBJ2-5; TRBD2 matches at 8 bases. With V trimmed by 4 bases and J by 2 bases, 21 bases remained unmatched. The germline CDR1 and CDR2 sequences are MNHEY and SMNVEV (reference sequence). The CDR3 contains 20 residues. The CDR3 bases are TGTGCCAGCAGTTCCCATTATATACTAGCGGAGAATTGGAAACAAGAGACCCAGTACTTC. It yields the protein CASSSHYILAENWKQETQYF.

The chain recombines TRBV20-1 with TRBJ2-5; D gene ambiguous. V was pared by 5 bases and J by 5 bases, with 12 bases between. This CDR3 comprises 12 residues. CDR1 and CDR2 from the germline V gene are DFQATT and SNEGSKA (reference sequence). CDR3 nucleotide sequence: TGCAGTGCTCCAGACCTGGTCGAGACCCAGTACTTC. This translates into CSAPDLVETQYF.

This clonotype has at least ten counts. The chain couples TRBV18 to TRBJ2-6; tentative D call: TRBD1 (6 bases). CDR1 is KGHSH, CDR2 LQKENI, per germline. Trimming cost V 3 bases and J 4 bases, with 19 bases left between them. This CDR3 has 18 residues. The CDR3 here is CASSPDIGQTLGANVLTF. The CDR3 bases are TGTGCCAGCTCACCCGACATTGGACAGACCCTAGGGGCCAACGTCCTGACTTTC.

This clonotype has more than one count but fewer than ten. The rearrangement links TRBV19 to TRBJ2-7, with D unclear. This CDR3 has 12 residues. Germline V gives CDR1 LNHDA, CDR2 SQIVND (reference sequence). Trimming removed 5 bases at V and 5 bases at J, with 10 bases between. The CDR3 DNA sequence: TGTGCCAGTAGTGGATCTGGTAACGAGCAGTACTTC. As protein: CASSGSGNEQYF.